This TCR beta chain was sequenced for a study of cytomegalovirus exposure and HLA in healthy donors. The CDR3 length is 16 residues. The V gene's germline CDR1 is SGHAT and CDR2 FQNNGV. The germline V and J ends were trimmed by 6 bases and 4 bases, with 21 bases remaining between them. Amplification used 60 Vbeta primers and 13 Jbeta primers. Sequencing used immunoSEQ multiplex PCR; TCRdb keeps in-frame clones, though not all of them. The sample has 98,000 or so clones; about 9.5% are singletons. The gene calls are TRBV11-2 and TRBJ1-1, with D possibly being TRBD1 (6 bases). This clonotype was obtained from a man in his forties or fifties in good health and CMV-seropositive. Input material: PBMCs. CDR3 sequence reads: CASSPPRGGAPTEAFF. The CDR3 bases are TGTGCCAGCAGTCCCCCTCGGGGGGGCGCCCCCACTGAAGCTTTCTTT.